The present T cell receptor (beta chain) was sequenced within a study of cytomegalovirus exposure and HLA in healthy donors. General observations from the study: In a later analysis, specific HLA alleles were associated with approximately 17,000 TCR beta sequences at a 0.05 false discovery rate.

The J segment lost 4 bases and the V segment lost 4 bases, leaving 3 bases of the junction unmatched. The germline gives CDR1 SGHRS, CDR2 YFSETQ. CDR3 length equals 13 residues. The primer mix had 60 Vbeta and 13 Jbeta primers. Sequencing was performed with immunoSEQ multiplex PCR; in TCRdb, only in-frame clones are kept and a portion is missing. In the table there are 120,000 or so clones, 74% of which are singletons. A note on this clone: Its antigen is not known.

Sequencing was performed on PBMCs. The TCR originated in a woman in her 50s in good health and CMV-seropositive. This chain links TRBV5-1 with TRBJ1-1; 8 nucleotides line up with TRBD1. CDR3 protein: CASSIGQGTEAFF. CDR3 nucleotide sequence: TGCGCCAGCAGCATAGGACAGGGCACTGAAGCTTTCTTT.